This T cell receptor (beta chain) was recovered during a study of patients and donors after allogeneic stem cell transplantation. TCRdb fed the RT-PCR reads into MiXCR, producing one record per CDR3 protein. Found here are about a million distinct CDR3 sequences, more than 15% of them singletons; the top ten hold roughly 6%. This clonotype showed up just a few times. The sample consisted of blood, either unsorted or a sorted T cell fraction (not recorded which). This clonotype was obtained from a human donor who was either an allogeneic HSCT recipient or a stem cell or donor lymphocyte infusion donor (not recorded which). It is not recorded whose cells these are; they may come from a transplant donor.

CDR3 nucleotide sequence: TGTGCCACCAGTGACCCACGAGGGCCCCAGCATTTT. Protein sequence: CATSDPRGPQHF. This sequence joins TRBV24-1 and TRBJ1-5; no firm D call. Germline V gene lookup returns CDR1 KGHDR and CDR2 SFDVKD. The CDR3 totals 12 residues. V was clipped by 4 bases and J by 9 bases, with 9 bases between them.